This is a list of T cell receptor beta chains from one sample in a study of blood T cells in healthy people across ages. TCRdb reanalysed the 5' RACE reads using MiXCR and keeps one entry per CDR3 protein. The sample lists 650,000 to 1,000,000 distinct CDR3 sequences; approximately 35% were seen once. The material sequenced was blood. The receptor set was obtained from a man younger than 35 in good health. Both conserved end residues are part of each CDR3. D genes are given only for firm matches. Some rows have no size entry. The others give once, few or many, or a class for an expanded clone.

clone_size: .
j_call: TRBJ1-5
v_call: TRBV12-3/TRBV12-4
d_call: .
cdr3_aa: CASSFPETANQPQHF
cdr3_nt: TGTGCCAGCAGTTTTCCGGAGACTGCAAATCAGCCCCAGCATTTT

clone_size: few
j_call: TRBJ2-2
v_call: TRBV27
d_call: TRBD1
cdr3_aa: CASSLRDSYGELFF
cdr3_nt: TGTGCCAGCAGTCTCCGGGACAGCTACGGGGAGCTGTTTTTT

clone_size: few
j_call: TRBJ2-3
v_call: TRBV29-1
d_call: .
cdr3_aa: CSVVRTLTDTQYF
cdr3_nt: TGCAGCGTCGTCCGGACACTCACAGATACGCAGTATTTT

clone_size: .
j_call: TRBJ2-3
v_call: TRBV4-2
d_call: .
cdr3_aa: CASSQATEPGTDTQYF
cdr3_nt: TGTGCCAGCAGCCAAGCCACAGAACCGGGGACAGATACGCAGTATTTT

clone_size: .
j_call: TRBJ1-1
v_call: TRBV10-3
d_call: .
cdr3_aa: CAISESSAGERMNTEAFF
cdr3_nt: TGTGCCATCAGTGAGTCTTCGGCAGGGGAGCGCATGAATACTGAAGCTTTCTTT

clone_size: .
j_call: TRBJ1-3
v_call: TRBV14
d_call: .
cdr3_aa: CASSVTYSGNTIYF
cdr3_nt: TGTGCCAGCAGCGTAACTTACTCTGGAAACACCATATATTTT

clone_size: .
j_call: TRBJ2-5
v_call: TRBV5-1
d_call: TRBD2
cdr3_aa: CASSPLAGDFNEQYF
cdr3_nt: TGCGCCAGCAGCCCGCTAGCGGGGGACTTCAATGAGCAGTACTTC

clone_size: .
j_call: TRBJ1-1
v_call: TRBV20-1
d_call: .
cdr3_aa: CSARWGGYMNTEAFF
cdr3_nt: TGCAGTGCTAGATGGGGGGGATATATGAACACTGAAGCTTTCTTT

clone_size: few
j_call: TRBJ2-1
v_call: TRBV13
d_call: TRBD2
cdr3_aa: CASSVSGGGNEQFF
cdr3_nt: TGTGCCAGCAGCGTTAGCGGGGGTGGAAATGAGCAGTTCTTC

clone_size: few
j_call: TRBJ1-1
v_call: TRBV6-6
d_call: .
cdr3_aa: CASSYRGDNTEAFF
cdr3_nt: TGTGCCAGCAGTTACCGGGGAGACAACACTGAAGCTTTCTTT

clone_size: .
j_call: TRBJ1-4
v_call: TRBV6-6
d_call: TRBD1
cdr3_aa: CASSRPTGAVSEKLFF
cdr3_nt: TGTGCCAGCAGTCGCCCGACAGGGGCCGTCAGCGAAAAACTGTTTTTT

clone_size: .
j_call: TRBJ1-2
v_call: TRBV6-2/TRBV6-3
d_call: TRBD1
cdr3_aa: CASHLPGQGLYTF
cdr3_nt: TGTGCCAGCCACCTTCCGGGACAGGGTCTTTACACCTTC

clone_size: many
j_call: TRBJ2-3
v_call: TRBV11-2
d_call: .
cdr3_aa: CASSQVGADTQYF
cdr3_nt: TGTGCCAGCAGCCAAGTGGGGGCAGATACGCAGTATTTT

clone_size: many
j_call: TRBJ2-4
v_call: TRBV29-1
d_call: .
cdr3_aa: CSVGQVDKNIQYF
cdr3_nt: TGCAGCGTTGGGCAGGTTGACAAAAACATTCAGTACTTC

clone_size: .
j_call: TRBJ2-5
v_call: TRBV5-1
d_call: .
cdr3_aa: CASSPAGYQETQYF
cdr3_nt: TGCGCCAGCAGCCCGGCAGGATACCAAGAGACCCAGTACTTC

clone_size: .
j_call: TRBJ2-3
v_call: TRBV25-1
d_call: .
cdr3_aa: CASSSGARTDTQYF
cdr3_nt: TGTGCCAGCAGTTCAGGGGCCCGCACAGATACGCAGTATTTT

clone_size: few
j_call: TRBJ2-3
v_call: TRBV4-3
d_call: .
cdr3_aa: CASSQARGPFSGADTQYF
cdr3_nt: TGCGCCAGCAGCCAAGCCCGAGGTCCATTCTCGGGGGCAGATACGCAGTATTTT

clone_size: few
j_call: TRBJ1-1
v_call: TRBV4-3
d_call: TRBD1
cdr3_aa: CASSQVGRGRIRMNTEAFF
cdr3_nt: TGCGCCAGCAGCCAAGTGGGCAGGGGGCGCATCAGGATGAACACTGAAGCTTTCTTT

clone_size: .
j_call: TRBJ2-7
v_call: TRBV4-3
d_call: .
cdr3_aa: CASSPRARSSYNEQYF
cdr3_nt: TGCGCCAGCAGCCCAAGAGCAAGGAGCTCCTACAATGAGCAGTACTTC

clone_size: few
j_call: TRBJ1-6
v_call: TRBV12-3/TRBV12-4
d_call: TRBD1
cdr3_aa: CASSRDRASPLHF
cdr3_nt: TGTGCCAGCAGTCGGGACAGGGCTTCACCCCTCCACTTT

clone_size: many
j_call: TRBJ2-1
v_call: TRBV5-1
d_call: .
cdr3_aa: CASSFDRGSYNEQFF
cdr3_nt: TGCGCCAGCAGCTTCGACAGAGGCTCCTACAATGAGCAGTTCTTC

clone_size: .
j_call: TRBJ2-7
v_call: TRBV6-2/TRBV6-3
d_call: .
cdr3_aa: CASRAGRIYEQYF
cdr3_nt: TGTGCCAGCAGAGCCGGACGGATCTACGAGCAGTACTTC

clone_size: many
j_call: TRBJ2-1
v_call: TRBV10-3
d_call: .
cdr3_aa: CAISVDRSPYNEQFF
cdr3_nt: TGTGCCATCAGTGTGGACAGATCCCCCTACAATGAGCAGTTCTTC

clone_size: few
j_call: TRBJ1-4
v_call: TRBV12-3/TRBV12-4
d_call: .
cdr3_aa: CASRLSGTQINEKLFF
cdr3_nt: TGTGCCAGCAGGCTCTCCGGGACACAAATTAATGAAAAACTGTTTTTT

clone_size: many
j_call: TRBJ1-2
v_call: TRBV4-1
d_call: .
cdr3_aa: CASSPGHSNYGYTF
cdr3_nt: TGCGCCAGCAGCCCGGGACACTCGAACTATGGCTACACCTTC

clone_size: .
j_call: TRBJ2-7
v_call: TRBV5-1
d_call: TRBD1
cdr3_aa: CASSLTGTGFDEQYF
cdr3_nt: TGCGCCAGCAGCTTGACCGGGACAGGGTTCGACGAGCAGTACTTC

clone_size: .
j_call: TRBJ2-1
v_call: TRBV27
d_call: TRBD1
cdr3_aa: CASSFGTGMGEQFF
cdr3_nt: TGTGCCAGCAGTTTCGGGACAGGGATGGGTGAGCAGTTCTTC

clone_size: .
j_call: TRBJ1-2
v_call: TRBV4-3
d_call: .
cdr3_aa: CASSQDWPAAYYGYTF
cdr3_nt: TGCGCCAGCAGCCAAGATTGGCCGGCCGCCTATTATGGCTACACCTTC

clone_size: few
j_call: TRBJ2-3
v_call: TRBV5-8
d_call: .
cdr3_aa: CASSSRLLSTDTQYF
cdr3_nt: TGTGCCAGCAGCTCCAGACTACTAAGCACAGATACGCAGTATTTT

clone_size: .
j_call: TRBJ2-3
v_call: TRBV20-1
d_call: TRBD2
cdr3_aa: CSARMAGGDTSTDTQYF
cdr3_nt: TGCAGTGCTAGAATGGCCGGGGGGGACACTAGCACAGATACGCAGTATTTT

clone_size: .
j_call: TRBJ2-1
v_call: TRBV21-1
d_call: .
cdr3_aa: CASSPQGFEEQETQFF
cdr3_nt: TGTGCCAGCTCCCCGCAGGGGTTTGAGGAACAAGAGACCCAGTTCTTC

clone_size: .
j_call: TRBJ2-3
v_call: TRBV21-1
d_call: .
cdr3_aa: CASSKAGGTSGGTDTQYF
cdr3_nt: TGTGCCAGCAGCAAAGCGGGGGGGACTAGCGGGGGCACAGATACGCAGTATTTT

clone_size: .
j_call: TRBJ1-1
v_call: TRBV5-1
d_call: .
cdr3_aa: CASTRASVNTEAFF
cdr3_nt: TGCGCCAGCACCAGGGCCTCCGTGAACACTGAAGCTTTCTTT

clone_size: .
j_call: TRBJ1-4
v_call: TRBV5-1
d_call: TRBD1
cdr3_aa: CASSLVGTGYEKLFF
cdr3_nt: TGCGCCAGCAGCTTGGTGGGGACAGGGTATGAAAAACTGTTTTTT

clone_size: many
j_call: TRBJ2-7
v_call: TRBV7-2
d_call: .
cdr3_aa: CASSKSGREPLYEQYF
cdr3_nt: TGTGCCAGCAGCAAAAGTGGCAGGGAGCCACTCTACGAGCAGTACTTC

clone_size: .
j_call: TRBJ2-6
v_call: TRBV5-1
d_call: .
cdr3_aa: CASTETRSSGANVLTF
cdr3_nt: TGCGCCAGCACCGAAACCCGGAGCTCTGGGGCCAACGTCCTGACTTTC

clone_size: few
j_call: TRBJ1-2
v_call: TRBV5-1
d_call: .
cdr3_aa: CASSTTGSTTYGYTF
cdr3_nt: TGCGCCAGCAGCACCACCGGGTCCACAACCTATGGCTACACCTTC

clone_size: few
j_call: TRBJ2-1
v_call: TRBV20-1
d_call: TRBD1
cdr3_aa: CSAFIGSGTGDEQFF
cdr3_nt: TGCAGTGCTTTCATTGGATCCGGGACAGGTGATGAGCAGTTCTTC

clone_size: once
j_call: TRBJ1-1
v_call: TRBV2
d_call: .
cdr3_aa: CASSENRVGTEAFF
cdr3_nt: TGTGCCAGCAGTGAAAACAGGGTGGGCACTGAAGCTTTCTTT

clone_size: .
j_call: TRBJ1-1
v_call: TRBV5-1
d_call: .
cdr3_aa: CASSLGILNTEAFF
cdr3_nt: TGCGCCAGCAGCTTGGGAATCTTGAACACTGAAGCTTTCTTT

clone_size: .
j_call: TRBJ1-1
v_call: TRBV7-8
d_call: .
cdr3_aa: CASSDTAGETTEAFF
cdr3_nt: TGTGCCAGCAGCGATACGGCAGGGGAGACCACTGAAGCTTTCTTT

clone_size: few
j_call: TRBJ2-5
v_call: TRBV12-3/TRBV12-4
d_call: .
cdr3_aa: CASSLPGFASEGAEQYF
cdr3_nt: TGTGCCAGCAGTTTACCCGGTTTCGCGTCCGAAGGTGCAGAGCAGTACTTC

clone_size: .
j_call: TRBJ2-4
v_call: TRBV20-1
d_call: TRBD2
cdr3_aa: CSAREGRGGLHNEQYF
cdr3_nt: TGCAGTGCTAGAGAAGGGCGGGGGGGCCTCCACAATGAGCAGTACTTC

clone_size: few
j_call: TRBJ1-2
v_call: TRBV7-3
d_call: TRBD1
cdr3_aa: CASSLSPGQGKGYTF
cdr3_nt: TGTGCCAGCAGCTTAAGCCCTGGACAGGGGAAGGGCTACACCTTC

clone_size: few
j_call: TRBJ2-1
v_call: TRBV27
d_call: .
cdr3_aa: CASSPIGGGAQNEQFF
cdr3_nt: TGTGCCAGCAGTCCCATCGGAGGTGGAGCCCAAAATGAGCAGTTCTTC

clone_size: many
j_call: TRBJ1-2
v_call: TRBV5-6
d_call: .
cdr3_aa: CASSHTGTNYGYTF
cdr3_nt: TGTGCCAGCAGCCATACAGGCACCAACTATGGCTACACCTTC

clone_size: .
j_call: TRBJ2-3
v_call: TRBV5-1
d_call: .
cdr3_aa: CASSPKGGDTQYF
cdr3_nt: TGCGCCAGCAGCCCAAAAGGGGGAGATACGCAGTATTTT

clone_size: .
j_call: TRBJ1-1
v_call: TRBV12-3/TRBV12-4
d_call: .
cdr3_aa: CASVGMNTEAFF
cdr3_nt: TGTGCCAGCGTCGGGATGAACACTGAAGCTTTCTTT

clone_size: few
j_call: TRBJ2-3
v_call: TRBV20-1
d_call: TRBD2
cdr3_aa: CSARDRGGTSTDTQYF
cdr3_nt: TGCAGTGCTAGAGATCGGGGAGGGACTAGCACAGATACGCAGTATTTT

clone_size: few
j_call: TRBJ1-6
v_call: TRBV27
d_call: TRBD1
cdr3_aa: CASCRWDRGTSPLHF
cdr3_nt: TGTGCCAGCTGCCGTTGGGACAGGGGTACTTCACCCCTCCACTTT

clone_size: .
j_call: TRBJ2-2
v_call: TRBV20-1
d_call: .
cdr3_aa: CSARVRGTGELFF
cdr3_nt: TGCAGTGCTAGAGTAAGGGGCACCGGGGAGCTGTTTTTT

clone_size: .
j_call: TRBJ1-6
v_call: TRBV7-2
d_call: TRBD1
cdr3_aa: CANSPRQGVRDSPLHF
cdr3_nt: TGTGCCAACAGCCCCCGACAGGGGGTAAGAGATTCACCCCTCCACTTT